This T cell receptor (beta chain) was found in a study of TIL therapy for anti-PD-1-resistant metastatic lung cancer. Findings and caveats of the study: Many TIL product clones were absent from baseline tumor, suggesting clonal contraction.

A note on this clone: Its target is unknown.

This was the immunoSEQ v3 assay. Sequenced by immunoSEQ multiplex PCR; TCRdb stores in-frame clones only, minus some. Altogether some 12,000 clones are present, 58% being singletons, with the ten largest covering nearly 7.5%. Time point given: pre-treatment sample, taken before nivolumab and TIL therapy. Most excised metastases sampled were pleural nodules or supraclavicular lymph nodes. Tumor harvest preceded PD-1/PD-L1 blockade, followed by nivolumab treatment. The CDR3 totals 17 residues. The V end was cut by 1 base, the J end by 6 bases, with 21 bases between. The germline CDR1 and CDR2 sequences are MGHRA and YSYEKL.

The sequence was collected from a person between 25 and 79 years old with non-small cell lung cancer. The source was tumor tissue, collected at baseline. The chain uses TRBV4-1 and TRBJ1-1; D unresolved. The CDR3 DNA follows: TGCGCCAGCAGCCAAGCCTATATGGCCTATGGAAGACCTGAAGCTTTCTTT. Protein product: CASSQAYMAYGRPEAFF.